This T cell receptor beta chain comes out of a study of shared clonotypes between healthy human individuals. Points on this clone: The target antigen is unknown.

This CDR3 has 15 amino acids. V was pared by 8 bases and J by 0 bases, with 11 bases between. Per germline, CDR1 MDHEN and CDR2 SYDVKM. The study, taken as a whole, reports: As a rule, naive subsets had a larger estimated richness than memory subsets. Clonotype sharing across several donors was observed for about 5.2% of naive CD4 clonotypes.

The method was immunoSEQ multiplex PCR; TCRdb's version includes in-frame clones alone and lacks a portion of them. Among roughly 2.5 million clones, 90% to 95% were seen once, and the ten largest hold roughly 0.14%. Sequences were obtained from naive CD4+ T cells sorted from blood. As to subset: CD45RA+ positively selected. The rearrangement uses TRBV28 and TRBJ2-6; D is uncertain. The sequence derives from a man aged 18 to 30 in good health. CDR3 DNA sequence: TGTGCCAGCTGCGATGCTGGCTCTGGGGCCAACGTCCTGACTTTC. This sequence encodes CASCDAGSGANVLTF.